Listed below are T cell receptor beta chains from one sample, sequenced in a study of shared T cell receptors in the human thymus. Produced via immunoSEQ multiplex PCR; TCRdb's table is partial and in-frame only. The table includes roughly 500,000 clones, approximately 80% detected once. The data also belong to a second study, concerning human thymus T cells.

The sequenced material came from thymocytes. Receptors were obtained from a boy in the first two years of life with a congenital heart defect. The CDR3 runs from the conserved cysteine through the conserved F or W. Each record gives: V gene, J gene, D gene, clone size, CDR3 DNA, CDR3 protein. D genes are given only for firm matches. A clone size is listed for some rows: how often the clone was seen (once, few, many), or a class if it is expanded.

TRBV10-3	TRBJ2-1	TRBD1	-	TGTGCCATCAGTGTTAAAGGACAGGGCCATGAGCAGTTCTTC	CAISVKGQGHEQFF
TRBV7-2	TRBJ2-7	-	-	TGTGCCAGCACCCTTAGTTTAGTGCACGAGCAGTACTTC	CASTLSLVHEQYF
TRBV27	TRBJ2-1	-	-	TGTGCCAGCAGTTTTCAGGGGCCGACAAGCTCGGGGCTTCGGGGCAACAATGAGCAGTTCTTC	CASSFQGPTSSGLRGNNEQFF
TRBV27	TRBJ1-3	-	few	TGTGCCAGCAGTTCGACTGTCGCTGGAAACACCATATATTTT	CASSSTVAGNTIYF
TRBV19	TRBJ1-5	-	few	TGTGCCAGTTCCGGAGGGGCCCACAATCAGCCCCAGCATTTT	CASSGGAHNQPQHF
TRBV14	TRBJ2-7	-	once	TGTGCCAGCAGCCAAGTTAAGCCACTAGGTTATCACGAGCAGTACTTC	CASSQVKPLGYHEQYF
TRBV14	TRBJ2-7	-	-	TGTGCCAGCAGCCTTGGGACATACTCCTACGAGCAGTACTTC	CASSLGTYSYEQYF
TRBV9	TRBJ2-7	-	-	TGTGCCAGCAGCCCCAGTTGGCGGGGTCAAAACGAGCAGTACTTC	CASSPSWRGQNEQYF
TRBV5-1	TRBJ1-1	TRBD1	-	TGCGCCAGCAGCTCCCGACGAGAGGGGGCGCGAACTGAAGCTTTCTTT	CASSSRREGARTEAFF
TRBV11-2	TRBJ2-7	TRBD1	-	TGTGCCAGCAGCACAGGGGTCTCCTACGAGCAGTACTTC	CASSTGVSYEQYF
TRBV5-6	TRBJ2-5	-	-	TGTGCCAGCAGCTTTAAAGCCAGGCCTTGGGAGACCCAGTACTTC	CASSFKARPWETQYF
TRBV15	TRBJ1-4	-	-	TGTGCCACCAGCAAAGGCACAGCAACTAATGAAAAACTGTTTTTT	CATSKGTATNEKLFF
TRBV5-1	TRBJ2-5	TRBD2	-	TGCGCCAGCAGCTTACTAGCGGGAGAGTGGACCCAGTACTTC	CASSLLAGEWTQYF
TRBV5-1	TRBJ1-5	-	once	TGCGCCAGCAGCGCGAGGGCCGATGGTCAGCCCCAGCATTTT	CASSARADGQPQHF
TRBV5-1	TRBJ2-1	TRBD2	once	TGCGCCAGCAGCCCACCGACTAGCGGAACTTCAGGGGAGCAGTTCTTC	CASSPPTSGTSGEQFF
TRBV15	TRBJ2-4	TRBD1	-	TGTGCCACCAGCATGGGGACAGCACCATATCCCATTCAGTACTTC	CATSMGTAPYPIQYF